These T cell receptor beta chains were read from a single sample in a study of CD8 T cells in ankylosing spondylitis. TCRdb re-analysed the 5' RACE reads in MiXCR, keeping a single row per CDR3 protein. Here the sample spans hundreds of thousands of distinct CDR3 sequences, 25% to 30% being singletons. Sample: blood, either unsorted or a sorted T cell fraction (not recorded which). The origin of the receptors is a male donor with ankylosing spondylitis or in good health (not recorded which). The CDR3 runs from the conserved cysteine through the conserved F or W. D genes are given only for firm matches. For some rows the clone size is stated as once, few or many, or as a class when expanded; others skip it.

v_gene: TRBV7-2
j_gene: TRBJ1-1
d_gene: -
abundance: few
CDR3aa: CASSLWGGAFF
CDR3nt: TGTGCCAGCAGCCTCTGGGGGGGAGCTTTCTTT

v_gene: TRBV6-1
j_gene: TRBJ1-1
d_gene: -
abundance: -
CDR3aa: CASSQARNTEAFF
CDR3nt: TGTGCCAGCAGTCAAGCAAGGAACACTGAAGCTTTCTTT

v_gene: TRBV20-1
j_gene: TRBJ1-1
d_gene: -
abundance: -
CDR3aa: CSARDPGADTEAFF
CDR3nt: TGCAGTGCTAGAGATCCAGGGGCGGACACTGAAGCTTTCTTT

v_gene: TRBV12-3/TRBV12-4
j_gene: TRBJ1-2
d_gene: TRBD1
abundance: many
CDR3aa: CASSLGTGSNYGYTF
CDR3nt: TGTGCCAGCAGCTTAGGGACAGGGTCTAACTATGGCTACACCTTC

v_gene: TRBV29-1
j_gene: TRBJ2-5
d_gene: -
abundance: -
CDR3aa: CSVTGTANQETQYF
CDR3nt: TGCAGCGTTACCGGGACGGCGAATCAAGAGACCCAGTACTTC

v_gene: TRBV29-1
j_gene: TRBJ1-2
d_gene: -
abundance: many
CDR3aa: CSASGQAMYGYTF
CDR3nt: TGCAGCGCCTCGGGACAAGCCATGTATGGCTACACCTTC

v_gene: TRBV5-1
j_gene: TRBJ2-7
d_gene: -
abundance: -
CDR3aa: CASSTTLQGGEQYF
CDR3nt: TGCGCCAGCAGCACAACTCTGCAGGGAGGCGAGCAGTACTTC

v_gene: TRBV20-1
j_gene: TRBJ1-3
d_gene: -
abundance: many
CDR3aa: CSAGGTSGNTIYF
CDR3nt: TGCAGTGCTGGGGGGACCTCTGGAAACACCATATATTTT

v_gene: TRBV3-1
j_gene: TRBJ1-6
d_gene: -
abundance: few
CDR3aa: CASSQVPRSSLHF
CDR3nt: TGTGCCAGCAGCCAAGTCCCCAGGTCTTCCCTCCACTTT

v_gene: TRBV10-3
j_gene: TRBJ2-5
d_gene: -
abundance: many
CDR3aa: CAISITVQETQYF
CDR3nt: TGTGCCATCAGTATAACGGTCCAAGAGACCCAGTACTTC

v_gene: TRBV4-1
j_gene: TRBJ1-2
d_gene: -
abundance: many
CDR3aa: CASSQAPLQRQAFYGYTF
CDR3nt: TGCGCCAGCAGCCAAGCGCCCCTCCAAAGACAGGCGTTCTATGGCTACACCTTC

v_gene: TRBV20-1
j_gene: TRBJ2-7
d_gene: TRBD2
abundance: -
CDR3aa: CSAAHSGSTGEQYF
CDR3nt: TGCAGTGCCGCTCATAGCGGGAGTACGGGGGAGCAGTACTTC

v_gene: TRBV29-1
j_gene: TRBJ2-7
d_gene: -
abundance: many
CDR3aa: CSVHSGGTYEQYF
CDR3nt: TGCAGCGTTCATAGCGGAGGGACCTACGAGCAGTACTTC

v_gene: TRBV6-1
j_gene: TRBJ1-1
d_gene: -
abundance: few
CDR3aa: CATFRGMNTEAFF
CDR3nt: TGTGCCACATTCAGGGGCATGAACACTGAAGCTTTCTTT

v_gene: TRBV20-1
j_gene: TRBJ2-1
d_gene: -
abundance: many
CDR3aa: CSATFTTSYNEQFF
CDR3nt: TGCAGTGCTACCTTTACGACTAGTTACAATGAGCAGTTCTTC

v_gene: TRBV6-1
j_gene: TRBJ2-1
d_gene: TRBD2
abundance: -
CDR3aa: CASGRAIDEQFF
CDR3nt: TGTGCCAGCGGGAGGGCCATCGATGAGCAGTTCTTC

v_gene: TRBV29-1
j_gene: TRBJ2-7
d_gene: TRBD1
abundance: -
CDR3aa: CSARRTGTYEQYF
CDR3nt: TGCAGCGCCCGACGGACAGGCACCTACGAGCAGTACTTC

v_gene: TRBV20-1
j_gene: TRBJ2-1
d_gene: TRBD2
abundance: few
CDR3aa: CSALRPGLANEQFF
CDR3nt: TGCAGTGCCCTACGGCCGGGACTAGCGAATGAGCAGTTCTTC